Shown below are 14 T cell receptor beta chains from a single sample sequenced in a study of shared clonotypes between healthy human individuals. TCRdb's copy holds only in-frame clones and misses some; the assay was immunoSEQ multiplex PCR. The table records about 1 million clones, more than 65% of them present only once. Sequencing used memory CD4+ T cells sorted from blood. Subset reported: CD45RA-negative fraction. The receptors originated from a man younger than 30 in good health.

On this clone itself: At one of its ends the junction is not consistent with the germline gene, which may arise from a read error. This chain uses TRBV7-7 with TRBJ2-5; D call uncertain. The CDR3 has 13 residues. Germline V lookup: CDR1 SSHAT, CDR2 FNYEAQ (reference sequence). Here the CDR3 DNA reads TGTGCTAGCAGCTTAGAACTAAAAGAGACCCAGTACTTC. Residues: CASSLELKETQYF.

The chain has TRBV5-4 and TRBJ2-4; D tentatively reads TRBD1 or TRBD2 (6 bases each). The germline V gene has CDR1 SGHNT and CDR2 YYREEE (reference sequence). V dropped 0 bases and J dropped 0 bases, with 10 bases sitting between them. This CDR3 is 16 amino acids long. CDR3 DNA: TGTGCCAGCAGCTTGGTGACGGGGGCAGCCAAAAACATTCAGTACTTC. This translates into CASSLVTGAAKNIQYF.

In its sample, this clone was seen once. The rearrangement uses TRBV6-1 and TRBJ2-1, with TRBD2 matching over 14 bases. Trimming took 4 bases from V and 4 from J; bases not matched to a gene: 12. CDR3 length equals 19 residues. Germline V gives CDR1 MNHNS, CDR2 SASEGT. CDR3 protein: CASSAPTSGGGKGYNEQFF. CDR3 nucleotides: TGTGCCAGCAGTGCCCCGACTAGCGGGGGGGGAAAAGGGTACAATGAGCAGTTCTTC.

The chain uses TRBV5-1 and TRBJ1-5, with a weak D call TRBD1 (6 bases). Germline CDR1 SGHRS, CDR2 YFSETQ. Trimming stripped 0 bases from V and 6 bases from J, with 13 bases between. This CDR3 has 15 amino acids. In DNA form, the CDR3 reads TGCGCCAGCAGCTTGGATAACAGGGTAGGTCAGCCCCAGCATTTT. This encodes CASSLDNRVGQPQHF.

Points on this clone: At the DNA level, this CDR3 is encoded by other sequences in the same sample as well. V is TRBV5-1 and J is TRBJ1-3; no firm D call. The CDR3 spans 12 residues. The germline CDR1 and CDR2 sequences are SGHRS and YFSETQ. The V gene lost 4 bases and the J gene lost 2 bases, with 4 bases spanning the gap. CDR3: CASSLPGNTIYF. The CDR3, as DNA: TGCGCCAGCAGCCTCCCTGGAAACACCATATATTTT.

This clone was seen only a few times. This rearrangement joins TRBV4-1 to TRBJ1-2, with D unclear. This CDR3 spans 15 amino acids. The germline gives CDR1 MGHRA, CDR2 YSYEKL. V was trimmed by 1 base and J by 3 bases, leaving 12 bases between them. DNA of the CDR3: TGCGCCAGCAGCCAAGCGGAGGGTGGGCACTATGGCTACACCTTC. Residues: CASSQAEGGHYGYTF.

The chain employs TRBV18 and TRBJ2-5; D call uncertain. The CDR3 totals 13 residues. The V and J ends lost 8 bases and 3 bases respectively, with 13 bases between them. Germline V gene sequence: CDR1 KGHSH, CDR2 LQKENI. CDR3 DNA: TGTGCCAGCCAAAGGCAAGGGAAAGAGACCCAGTACTTC. Translating it yields CASQRQGKETQYF.

This clone appeared once. The chain recombines TRBV6-5 with TRBJ2-1; 8 bases fit TRBD2. V dropped 7 bases and J dropped 10; count of bases not matched to a gene: 3. Germline CDR1 reads MNHEY; CDR2 reads SVGAGI. The CDR3 is 11 amino acids. The CDR3 loop is CASISGIEQFF. CDR3 bases: TGTGCCAGCATTAGCGGGATCGAGCAGTTCTTC.

This chain connects TRBV5-5 to TRBJ1-2; D remains ambiguous. V was clipped by 0 bases and J by 3 bases, with 9 bases between them. The germline gives CDR1 SGHKS, CDR2 YYEKEE (reference sequence). This CDR3 is 14 amino acids long. The CDR3 bases are TGTGCCAGCAGCTTGGCACCGCTAGACTATGGCTACACCTTC. This gives the protein CASSLAPLDYGYTF.

As to this clone: A read error may explain this, as a much larger clone is one base away. The rearrangement joins TRBV6-5 to TRBJ2-7; D is unclear. Between the trimmed V and J ends, which lost 6 bases and 2 bases, there was a span of 5 bases. This CDR3 is built from 11 residues. Germline V gives CDR1 MNHEY, CDR2 SVGAGI. CDR3 loop: CASRSTYEQYF. CDR3 DNA: TGTGCCAGCAGGTCAACCTACGAGCAGTACTTC.

This clone was seen a handful of times. The chain employs TRBV10-2 and TRBJ1-6; 8 nucleotides align to TRBD1. The CDR3 extends over 16 amino acids. Trimming cost V 2 bases and J 7 bases; bases outside gene matches: 7. The germline gives CDR1 WSHSY, CDR2 SAAADI. The CDR3 DNA is TGCGCCAGCAGTGAGCGGGGACAGGAATTAAATTCACCCCTCCACTTT. It is translated as CASSERGQELNSPLHF.

The chain uses TRBV4-1 and TRBJ1-4, with D uncertain. Trimming shortened V by 1 base and J by 4 bases, and 7 bases separated the two germline ends. The CDR3 is made up of 14 amino acids. CDR1 and CDR2 from the germline V gene are MGHRA and YSYEKL. CDR3 protein: CASSQGPSNEKLFF. The CDR3 DNA reads as TGCGCCAGCAGCCAAGGGCCGAGTAATGAAAAACTGTTTTTT.

The chain employs TRBV11-2 and TRBJ2-1; unclear D gene. The V and J ends lost 3 bases and 6 bases respectively, with 6 bases between them. Germline V gene sequence: CDR1 SGHAT, CDR2 FQNNGV. This CDR3 has 12 amino acids. This chain's CDR3 is CASSFHGNEQFF. The CDR3 coding sequence is TGTGCCAGCAGCTTCCACGGCAATGAGCAGTTCTTC.

A few counts support this clone. The junction and the germline gene differ at one end; a read error may be behind it. The chain links TRBV10-3 to TRBJ2-6; D not certain. The CDR3 consists of 17 residues. Germline CDR1 and CDR2: ENHRY and SYGVKD. CDR3 sequence: CAISKSNFRSGANVLTF. CDR3 bases: TGTGCCATCAGTAAGTCGAACTTTCGCTCTGGGGCCAACGTCCTGACTTTC.